The clone carrying this T cell receptor (beta chain) was seen just once. This specimen comes from a study of CD8 T cells in Susac syndrome. Study in general: At the time of blood draw, patients with Susac syndrome were therapy-naive, receiving corticosteroids, or receiving intravenous immunoglobulin alone.

cDNA came from roughly 0.53 to 1 ug RNA primed by random hexamers. One entry per CDR3 protein, called by TCRdb with MiXCR from the immunoSEQ multiplex PCR reads. The sample contains approximately 150,000 distinct CDR3 sequences, approximately 94% of which appear only once. The J segment lost 6 bases and the V segment lost 1 base, leaving 6 bases of the junction unmatched. The CDR3 contains 16 residues. The germline gives CDR1 LNHNV, CDR2 YYDKDF (reference sequence). The specimen was CD4+ T cells from PBMCs. The chain links TRBV15 to TRBJ2-5, with 12 nucleotides matching TRBD1. This TCR derives from a human donor with Susac syndrome. CDR3 sequence: CATSRAGTGGRQTQYF. Written as DNA, the CDR3 is TGTGCCACCAGCAGAGCTGGGACAGGGGGCAGGCAGACCCAGTACTTC.